The text below deals with one TCR beta chain. V was clipped by 5 bases and J by 8 bases; unmatched bases: 19. CDR3 length: 19 residues. Germline V CDR1 and CDR2: SEHNR, FQNEAQ (reference sequence). The source of the sample is a study of read filtering for tumor transcriptome and immune sequencing. The library was built from roughly 400 ng RNA with molecular barcoded adaptors for alpha/delta and beta/gamma chains. TCRdb recomputed calls from the reads with MiXCR, one row per CDR3 protein. The repertoire includes 25,000 or so distinct CDR3 sequences, under 25% of them detected once, and 17% sits in the top ten.

The chain has TRBV7-9 and TRBJ2-2, with 11 nucleotides matching TRBD2. The receptor was derived from a donor aged 40 or over with multiple myeloma. The sequenced sample consisted of a population of CD138-negative cells sorted from bone marrow. DNA of the CDR3: TGTGCCAGCAGCAGAAATACCCTCCGGCTAGCGGGAGGACCGGGGGAGCTGTTTTTT. Amino acids: CASSRNTLRLAGGPGELFF.